The 25 T cell receptor beta chains reported below all come from one sample, sequenced in a study of T cells after yellow fever vaccination. TCRdb recomputed calls from the 5' RACE reads with MiXCR, one row per CDR3 protein. The sample holds 610,000 or so distinct CDR3 sequences, 12% seen once. Specimen: PBMCs, collected on the day of the yellow fever booster vaccination. Receptors were obtained from a man aged 30 to 39 who received the YFV17D yellow fever vaccine.

This clonotype was seen a few times. V gene TRBV20-1 combines with J gene TRBJ2-7; TRBD2 aligns across 7 bases. In germline, CDR1 is DFQATT, CDR2 SNEGSKA (reference sequence). Germline trimming cut 2 bases from V and 3 bases from J; bases unmatched to any gene: 4. The CDR3 is 13 amino acids. The DNA of the CDR3 is TGCAGTGCTAGAACCGCGGGAGACTACGAGCAGTACTTC. It encodes CSARTAGDYEQYF.

The V gene is TRBV7-3, the J gene TRBJ2-7; D might be TRBD1 or TRBD2, each matching 6 bases. V was shortened by 5 bases and J by 0 bases, with 14 bases between the two germline ends. CDR1 and CDR2 from the germline V gene are SGHTA and FQGTGA. CDR3 size: 15 residues. In DNA form, the CDR3 reads TGTGCCAGCAGCAGGGGGGCCTACCCCTCCTACGAGCAGTACTTC. This encodes CASSRGAYPSYEQYF. Full variable domain (remainder filled in from reference TRBV7-3 and TRBJ2-7): GAGVSQTPSNKVTEKGKYVELRCDPISGHTALYWYRQSLGQGPEFLIYFQGTGAADDSGLPNDRFFAVRPEGSVSTLKIQRTERGDSAVYLCASSRGAYPSYEQYFGPGTRLTVT.

The chain links TRBV7-9 to TRBJ2-1; D possibly uses TRBD1 or TRBD2 (6 bases each). Trimming removed 6 bases from V and 10 bases from J, with 13 bases in between. The CDR3 runs 12 residues. CDR1 is SEHNR, CDR2 FQNEAQ, per germline (reference sequence). The CDR3 protein is CASRLGGQEQFF. Here the CDR3 DNA reads TGTGCCAGCAGGTTGGGGGGCCAAGAGCAGTTCTTC.

This rearrangement joins TRBV20-1 to TRBJ1-6, with no clear D. The CDR3 totals 14 residues. Germline CDR1 DFQATT, CDR2 SNEGSKA (reference sequence). With 5 bases removed from V and 4 bases from J, the gap between germline ends came to 12 bases. In nucleotides, the CDR3 is TGCAGTGCTTCCTTGCGGAGATATAATTCACCCCTCCACTTT. It yields the protein CSASLRRYNSPLHF.

V usage is TRBV7-2 and J usage is TRBJ2-3; TRBD2 agrees at 8 bases. J gave up 2 bases and V 1 base, and 5 bases lay outside the gene matches. The length of the CDR3 is 16 residues. CDR1 and CDR2 (germline): SGHTA, FQGNSA. CDR3 in DNA: TGTGCCAGCAGCTTAGAAATAGCGGGATACACAGATACGCAGTATTTT. Translating it yields CASSLEIAGYTDTQYF.

This clonotype came up a few times. The chain employs TRBV24-1 and TRBJ2-3; 8 bases are shared with TRBD2. From germline, CDR1 is KGHDR and CDR2 SFDVKD. There are 17 residues in the CDR3. V shed 2 bases, J shed 2 bases, and the junction held 8 bases outside the gene matches. CDR3 DNA sequence: TGTGCCACCAGTGATTCGGGGGGAGCGGGAGACACAGATACGCAGTATTTT. It encodes CATSDSGGAGDTDTQYF.

The CDR3 sequence: CASVGDSHCQPQHF. Written as DNA, the CDR3 is TGTGCCTCGGTGGGAGACAGTCATTGTCAGCCCCAGCATTTT. V is TRBV14 and J is TRBJ1-5; perhaps TRBD1 as D (5 bases). Per germline, CDR1 SGHDN and CDR2 FVKESK. Trimming removed 11 bases at V and 6 bases at J, with 20 bases between. CDR3 length: 14 residues.

The chain couples TRBV5-1 to TRBJ1-1; no firm D call. V lost 3 bases and J 1 base, leaving 10 bases between the germline ends. CDR3 length: 14 residues. The germline CDR1 and CDR2 sequences are SGHRS and YFSETQ. The CDR3 DNA reads TGCGCCAGCAGCTGGTCGGGAAGGAACACTGAAGCTTTCTTT. Translated, it gives CASSWSGRNTEAFF.

The rearrangement links TRBV15 to TRBJ2-7; 7 bases are a match to TRBD1. Trimming cost V 3 bases and J 4 bases; bases outside gene matches: 18. Germline V gives CDR1 LNHNV, CDR2 YYDKDF (reference sequence). The CDR3 loop spans 18 amino acids. The CDR3 here is CATSSDQGDDSSGYEQYF. CDR3 coding DNA: TGTGCCACCAGCAGCGATCAGGGGGATGACTCTTCAGGTTACGAGCAGTACTTC.

There are a few counts of this clonotype. This chain joins TRBV30 and TRBJ2-7, with 8 bases aligning to TRBD1. V shed 4 bases, J shed 3 bases, and the junction held 5 bases outside the gene matches. The length of the CDR3 is 13 residues. CDR1 and CDR2 from the germline V gene are GTSNPN and SVGIG (reference sequence). CDR3 DNA sequence: TGTGCCTGGACGCAGGGGGCTATCTACGAGCAGTACTTC. Protein sequence: CAWTQGAIYEQYF.

This chain joins TRBV6-5 and TRBJ2-3; perhaps D is TRBD1 or TRBD2 (5 bases each). The CDR3 runs to 16 residues. The germline V gene encodes CDR1 MNHEY and CDR2 SVGAGI. Trimming cost V 0 bases and J 2 bases, with 12 bases left between them. Here the CDR3 DNA reads TGTGCCAGCAGTTACTCGGAGGACACCTACACAGATACGCAGTATTTT. Its protein is CASSYSEDTYTDTQYF.

This clonotype has a handful of counts. The chain carries TRBV20-1 and TRBJ2-7; possibly TRBD2 for D (6 bases). Germline CDR1 DFQATT, CDR2 SNEGSKA (reference sequence). V shed 0 bases and J shed 2 bases, with 17 bases lying between them. This CDR3 has 16 residues. CDR3 loop: CSARDNDKGLTYEQYF. CDR3 coding DNA: TGCAGTGCTAGAGATAATGACAAGGGACTCACCTACGAGCAGTACTTC.

This clonotype appeared a few times. The chain links TRBV7-2 to TRBJ2-7; a weak D match, TRBD1 (6 bases). This CDR3 comprises 14 residues. V lost 5 bases and J 6 bases, leaving 17 bases between the germline ends. Germline-derived CDR1 and CDR2 are SGHTA and FQGNSA. Here the CDR3 DNA reads TGTGCCAGCAGCCAGAGGGGTCACAGGGTCGAGCAGTACTTC. Translation gives CASSQRGHRVEQYF.

CDR3 in DNA: TGTGCCAGCAGAGAGGCCCGAGAGCAGTTCTTC. This codes for CASREAREQFF. The V call is TRBV6-5, the J call TRBJ2-1; D is ambiguous. Germline loops: CDR1 MNHEY, CDR2 SVGAGI. CDR3 length: 11 residues. V lost 6 bases and J 10 bases, leaving 10 bases between the germline ends.

The chain is built from TRBV7-2 and TRBJ2-1; D unresolved. The CDR3 runs to 13 residues. Germline assignment: CDR1 SGHTA and CDR2 FQGNSA. Trimming cost V 5 bases and J 6 bases, with 11 bases left between them. CDR3 coding DNA: TGTGCCAGCAGCCGGAGCTCTAGCAATGAGCAGTTCTTC. It yields the protein CASSRSSSNEQFF.

This clonotype has a handful of counts. The chain joins TRBV20-1 to TRBJ1-2; no clear D. Between the trimmed V and J ends, which lost 7 bases and 5 bases, there was a span of 14 bases. The CDR3 contains 12 residues. CDR1 is DFQATT, CDR2 SNEGSKA, per germline (reference sequence). The CDR3 spells CSVQKGGYGYTF. CDR3 sequence (DNA): TGCAGTGTCCAAAAGGGAGGATATGGCTACACCTTC.

This clonotype was recorded a few times. The chain employs TRBV29-1 and TRBJ2-5, with TRBD2 identical over 7 bases. Unmatched junction bases numbered 6, after V lost 6 bases and J lost 5 bases. The length of the CDR3 is 12 residues. Per the germline V gene, CDR1 is SQVTM and CDR2 is ANQGSEA. The CDR3 DNA is TGCAGCGTCGCCCGGCGGGGGGAGACCCAGTACTTC. Its translation is CSVARRGETQYF.

The rearrangement links TRBV30 to TRBJ2-7; the match to TRBD2 covers 9 bases. Germline V gene sequence: CDR1 GTSNPN, CDR2 SVGIG (reference sequence). The length of the CDR3 is 17 residues. The J segment lost 4 bases and the V segment lost 5 bases, leaving 18 bases of the junction unmatched. CDR3 nucleotides: TGTGCCTGGGATCGAGGGCATTCTAGCGGGATGGATTACGAGCAGTACTTC. As protein: CAWDRGHSSGMDYEQYF.

The chain carries TRBV5-1 and TRBJ2-1; 7 bases are shared with TRBD2. The CDR3 is made up of 19 amino acids. Germline V gene lookup returns CDR1 SGHRS and CDR2 YFSETQ. J gave up 3 bases and V 7 bases, and 22 bases lay outside the gene matches. CDR3 amino acids: CASSTGLVLIQDLYNEQFF. The DNA for the CDR3 is TGCGCCAGCTCCACCGGACTAGTCCTAATCCAGGACCTCTACAATGAGCAGTTCTTC.

This clonotype occurred a few times. The chain uses TRBV7-9 and TRBJ2-7; TRBD2 is a possible D gene (8 bases). Per germline, CDR1 SEHNR and CDR2 FQNEAQ (reference sequence). V was shortened by 8 bases and J by 9 bases, with 29 bases between the two germline ends. This CDR3 region has 16 residues. CDR3 sequence reads: CASFSGNSQGVGAQYF. CDR3 sequence (DNA): TGTGCCAGCTTTAGCGGGAACTCCCAGGGGGTAGGAGCGCAGTACTTC. Full variable domain (rest looked up from reference TRBV7-9 and TRBJ2-7): DTGVSQNPRHKITKRGQNVTFRCDPISEHNRLYWYRQTLGQGPEFLTYFQNEAQLEKSRLLSDRFSAERPKGSFSTLEIQRTEQGDSAMYLCASFSGNSQGVGAQYFGPGTRLTVT.

This clonotype was seen only a few times. This sequence joins TRBV7-9 and TRBJ2-4; D could derive from TRBD1 or TRBD2 (5 bases each). The CDR3 is made up of 13 amino acids. V lost 5 bases and J lost 6, with 11 bases in between. The V gene's germline CDR1 is SEHNR and CDR2 FQNEAQ (reference sequence). CDR3 bases: TGTGCCAGCAGCGCCCCCGGGACAAACATTCAGTACTTC. This sequence encodes CASSAPGTNIQYF.

This clonotype was counted a few times. The V and J genes are TRBV3-1 and TRBJ2-3, with 12 bases that match TRBD2. This CDR3 has 17 residues. Germline assignment: CDR1 LGHDT and CDR2 YNNKEL (reference sequence). Trimming cost V 3 bases and J 3 bases; bases outside gene matches: 7. The chain's CDR3 is CASSHLGLAGRTDTQYF. CDR3 nucleotides: TGTGCCAGCAGCCATCTCGGACTAGCGGGGAGGACAGATACGCAGTATTTT.

This clonotype came up many times. This CDR3 is CASSARGEETQYF. As DNA, the CDR3 is TGCGCCAGCAGCGCCCGGGGGGAAGAGACCCAGTACTTC. V gene TRBV5-1 combines with J gene TRBJ2-5; 7 nucleotides match TRBD2. CDR3 length: 13 amino acids. After removal of 4 bases from V and 3 bases from J, the junction contained 3 bases not matched to a gene. From germline, CDR1 is SGHRS and CDR2 YFSETQ.

There are a few counts of this clonotype. The CDR3 DNA reads TGCGCCAGCAGATCGGGAAGCTGGGCAGATACGCAGTATTTT. It codes for CASRSGSWADTQYF. The chain is built from TRBV5-1 and TRBJ2-3; weak D call: TRBD2 (5 bases). The V end lost 5 bases, the J end lost 4 bases, and 14 bases lay between the germline ends. Per germline, CDR1 SGHRS and CDR2 YFSETQ. This CDR3 has 14 residues.

This clonotype was picked up a small number of times. The gene calls are TRBV29-1 and TRBJ1-5; D not resolved. Per germline, CDR1 SQVTM and CDR2 ANQGSEA. Trimming cost V 6 bases and J 3 bases, with 12 bases left between them. There are 13 residues in the CDR3. Here the CDR3 reads CSVGENNNQPQHF. The CDR3 DNA reads as TGCAGCGTCGGGGAGAATAACAATCAGCCCCAGCATTTT. The full variable domain, rest sourced from reference TRBV29-1 and TRBJ1-5, is SAVISQKPSRDICQRGTSLTIQCQVDSQVTMMFWYRQQPGQSLTLIATANQGSEATYESGFVIDKFPISRPNLTFSTLTVSNMSPEDSSIYLCSVGENNNQPQHFGDGTRLSIL.